What follows are 17 T cell receptor beta chains derived from one specimen sequenced in a study of T cells after yellow fever vaccination (dated by TCRdb to between 2018 and 2021). Library preparation employed 5' RACE. The instrument given in TCRdb is Illumina HiSeq 2500. TCRdb cleaned the public reads at Q25 with fastp, built clones with MiXCR and kept in-frame beta chains. Rows with a matching CDR3 protein are joined into one entry that keeps the most common DNA and genes. The sample includes approximately 510,000 distinct CDR3 sequences, with roughly 22% observed a single time. The ten largest clones capture 15% to 20% of the sample. The label giving this sample's treatment or condition can be read as: live attenuated yellow fever vaccine strain. The sequenced sample was PBMCs, obtained approximately 20 days after the first yellow fever vaccination. These receptors all stem from a man between 18 and 35 years old who received the YFV17D yellow fever vaccine.

This chain links TRBV6-5 with TRBJ2-2; possible D gene TRBD2, 7 bases. The CDR3 loop spans 16 amino acids. Germline V gives CDR1 MNHEY, CDR2 SVGAGI. Trimming removed 4 bases at V and 6 bases at J, with 18 bases between. The CDR3 is CASSWGEGEVSGELFF. CDR3 nucleotide sequence: TGTGCCAGCAGTTGGGGGGAGGGGGAGGTGTCCGGGGAGCTGTTTTTT.

The V gene is TRBV5-6, the J gene TRBJ2-5; D tentatively reads TRBD1 or TRBD2 (5 bases each). The length of the CDR3 is 19 residues. V was pared by 3 bases and J by 4 bases, with 28 bases between. Per germline, CDR1 SGHDT and CDR2 YYEEEE. DNA of the CDR3: TGTGCCAGCAGCTCGCAAGCTCCGGGACGTCTTAATCGCGGAGAGACCCAGTACTTC. Encoded protein: CASSSQAPGRLNRGETQYF. The variable domain in full, completed from reference TRBV5-6 and TRBJ2-5, reads DAGVTQSPTHLIKTRGQQVTLRCSPKSGHDTVSWYQQALGQGPQFIFQYYEEEERQRGNFPDRFSGHQFPNYSSELNVNALLLGDSALYLCASSSQAPGRLNRGETQYFGPGTRLLVL.

This chain uses TRBV4-2 with TRBJ1-4, with D tentatively TRBD1 (5 bases). The germline V gene has CDR1 LGHNA and CDR2 YNFKEQ. The V end was cut by 3 bases, the J end by 8 bases, with 13 bases between. CDR3 length equals 14 residues. The CDR3 nucleotides read TGTGCCAGCAGCCATTCCGGGGCGGCGGAAAAACTGTTTTTT. Protein: CASSHSGAAEKLFF.

The chain uses TRBV12-3 or TRBV12-4 and TRBJ1-5; no clear D gene. The CDR3 is made up of 12 amino acids. Trimming cost V 1 base and J 7 bases, with 5 bases left between them. CDR3 sequence: CASSLEVQPQHF. DNA of the CDR3: TGTGCCAGCAGTTTAGAGGTCCAGCCCCAGCATTTT.

This chain uses TRBV20-1 with TRBJ2-7, with TRBD1 identical over 10 bases. The CDR3 loop spans 13 amino acids. From germline, CDR1 is DFQATT and CDR2 SNEGSKA (reference sequence). V dropped 5 bases and J dropped 4; count of bases not matched to a gene: 5. CDR3 bases: TGCAGTGCTGAGGGACAGGGGATTTACGAGCAGTACTTC. Translated: CSAEGQGIYEQYF.

This clonotype was picked up many times. V usage is TRBV7-9 and J usage is TRBJ2-7, with TRBD1 identical over 8 bases. CDR3 length equals 13 residues. The germline V gene encodes CDR1 SEHNR and CDR2 FQNEAQ (reference sequence). With 3 bases clipped from V and 5 bases from J, the junction kept 3 bases outside the gene matches. The CDR3 coding sequence is TGTGCCAGCAGCTTGGACAGGGTTAACGAGCAGTACGTC. Protein product: CASSLDRVNEQYV.

This clonotype was detected a few times. J is TRBJ2-5 and V is TRBV3-1, with 8 bases matching TRBD2. J lost 5 bases, V lost 8 bases, and 10 bases had no gene match. The CDR3 is 14 residues long. Germline CDR1 reads LGHDT; CDR2 reads YNNKEL (reference sequence). The CDR3 region has the DNA TGTGCCAGCGTAGCGGGGCCCGTATGGGAGACCCAGTACTTC. As protein: CASVAGPVWETQYF.

The chain has TRBV24-1 and TRBJ2-1, with D perhaps matching TRBD2 (7 bases). This CDR3 region has 14 residues. V was cut by 1 base and J by 8 bases, with 11 bases left in between. Germline V gene lookup returns CDR1 KGHDR and CDR2 SFDVKD. The CDR3 is CATSDLLGGDEQFF. The CDR3 DNA sequence: TGTGCCACCAGTGATTTATTAGGGGGGGATGAGCAGTTCTTC.

V usage is TRBV6-5 and J usage is TRBJ1-6, with 8 positions matching TRBD1. The CDR3 has 17 residues. Germline CDR1 reads MNHEY; CDR2 reads SVGAGI. V was clipped by 0 bases and J by 3 bases; unmatched bases: 4. The CDR3 sequence is CASSYSGQAIYNSPLHF. As DNA, the CDR3 is TGTGCCAGCAGTTACTCGGGACAGGCCATCTATAATTCACCCCTCCACTTT.

The genes are TRBV5-1 and TRBJ2-3, with a weak D call TRBD2 (6 bases). The length of the CDR3 is 15 residues. The germline gives CDR1 SGHRS, CDR2 YFSETQ. The ends were cut back, 0 bases at V and 2 bases at J, with 10 bases in the middle. CDR3: CASSLGRGLTDTQYF. The CDR3 nucleotides read TGCGCCAGCAGCTTGGGGAGGGGACTCACAGATACGCAGTATTTT.

This clonotype was counted a few times. The V and J genes are TRBV10-3 and TRBJ1-6; D perhaps matches TRBD1 (5 bases). V was pared by 2 bases and J by 8 bases, with 10 bases between. The CDR3 covers 14 residues. In germline, CDR1 is ENHRY, CDR2 SYGVKD. This CDR3 is CAISEGGRDSPLHF. CDR3 in DNA: TGTGCCATCAGTGAGGGGGGGAGGGATTCACCCCTCCACTTT.

With regard to this clonotype: An end of the junction differs from the germline gene, which may be a read error. The chain joins TRBV4-1 to TRBJ1-5; D is undetermined. Germline CDR1 and CDR2: MGHRA and YSYEKL. The CDR3 totals 14 residues. The CDR3 protein is CTSSPRATNQPQHF. The CDR3 bases are TGCACCAGCAGCCCTAGGGCAACTAATCAGCCCCAGCATTTT.

The CDR3 here is CASSSVGNTIYF. The CDR3 DNA reads TGTGCCAGCAGCTCCGTTGGAAACACCATATATTTT. The gene calls are TRBV11-2 and TRBJ1-3; D is uncertain. The CDR3 covers 12 residues. Germline V gene sequence: CDR1 SGHAT, CDR2 FQNNGV. The V end was cut by 4 bases, the J end by 3 bases, with 4 bases between.

The chain combines TRBV12-3 or TRBV12-4 with TRBJ2-2, with a weak D call TRBD2 (6 bases). This CDR3 has 14 amino acids. V was shortened by 6 bases and J by 2 bases, with 10 bases between the two germline ends. The DNA of the CDR3 is TGTGCCAGCAGACTTAGCGGAAACACCGGGGAGCTGTTTTTT. Protein sequence: CASRLSGNTGELFF.

J is TRBJ1-2 and V is TRBV4-1, with a tentative D call TRBD1 (5 bases). The CDR3 has 13 amino acids. V gave up 8 bases and J gave up 4 bases, with 14 bases separating them. CDR1 MGHRA and CDR2 YSYEKL come from the germline V gene. The CDR3, as DNA: TGCGCCAGCTCCGGGAGGACACTCTATGGCTACACCTTC. This gives the protein CASSGRTLYGYTF.

This chain links TRBV29-1 with TRBJ2-2, with a weak D call TRBD1 (5 bases). The germline CDR1 and CDR2 sequences are SQVTM and ANQGSEA. This CDR3 spans 13 amino acids. Between the trimmed V and J ends, which lost 8 bases and 2 bases, there was a span of 12 bases. The CDR3, as DNA: TGCAGCTCAAGGGGATCAAACACCGGGGAGCTGTTTTTT. It specifies CSSRGSNTGELFF.

This clonotype has ten or more counts. V gene TRBV9 combines with J gene TRBJ2-2; D possibly corresponds to TRBD1 (5 bases). There are 15 residues in the CDR3. The germline V gene has CDR1 SGDLS and CDR2 YYNGEE. V dropped 0 bases and J dropped 2 bases, with 8 bases sitting between them. The CDR3 spells CASSVGGRNTGELFF. The CDR3 nucleotides are TGTGCCAGCAGCGTAGGGGGCCGAAACACCGGGGAGCTGTTTTTT. The variable domain in full, completed from reference TRBV9 and TRBJ2-2, reads DSGVTQTPKHLITATGQRVTLRCSPRSGDLSVYWYQQSLDQGLQFLIQYYNGEERAKGNILERFSAQQFPDLHSELNLSSLELGDSALYFCASSVGGRNTGELFFGEGSRLTVL.